These 15 T cell receptor beta chains came from one sample sequenced in a study of immune characterization of retroperitoneal liposarcoma (dated by TCRdb to the late 2010s). Library prep was done by PCR. The listed sequencing device is NextSeq 500. TCRdb reprocessed the public reads (quality trimming at Q25 with fastp, clone calling with MiXCR) and kept in-frame beta chains. Each entry merges the rows of one CDR3 protein and shows their most common DNA and genes. Present in this sample are roughly 8,000 distinct CDR3 sequences, 25% to 30% of which were seen just once. More than 12% of the sample is taken by the ten largest. Input material: blood. These receptor sequences come from a male donor with retroperitoneal liposarcoma.

In this sample, this clonotype is medium-sized (0.01 to 0.1%). The chain employs TRBV10-2 and TRBJ2-1, with a weak D call TRBD2 (6 bases). The CDR3 runs 13 residues. Germline V gene lookup returns CDR1 WSHSY and CDR2 SAAADI. The germline V and J ends were trimmed by 7 bases and 6 bases, with 13 bases remaining between them. The CDR3 DNA follows: TGCGCCAGCATCGGGGGAGTCCTCAATGAGCAGTTCTTC. Its translation is CASIGGVLNEQFF.

The chain carries TRBV4-2 and TRBJ2-7; unclear D gene. This CDR3 has 15 residues. Trimming pared 0 bases from V and 9 bases from J, leaving 18 bases between. CDR1 and CDR2 from the germline V gene are LGHNA and YNFKEQ. The CDR3 DNA follows: TGTGCCAGCAGCCAAGAGAGGACGCCGACTGATCGGCAGTACTTC. This encodes CASSQERTPTDRQYF.

There are many counts of this clonotype. This sequence joins TRBV6-8 and TRBJ2-2, with no clear D. The CDR3 loop spans 16 amino acids. V lost 0 bases, J lost 0 bases, and 8 bases lay in between. Germline values: CDR1 MNHGY, CDR2 SAAAGT. CDR3 coding DNA: TGTGCCAGCAGTTACTCCGTGGACGCGAACACCGGGGAGCTGTTTTTT. It is translated as CASSYSVDANTGELFF.

This clonotype was detected ten times or more. DNA for the CDR3: TGTGCCAGCAGTTTAGCTGGACTAGCGGGAGCAGATACGCAGTATTTT. Translating gives CASSLAGLAGADTQYF. This chain joins TRBV6-4 and TRBJ2-3; TRBD2 agrees at 13 bases. The CDR3 length is 16 residues. J lost 4 bases, V lost 5 bases, and 6 bases had no gene match. The germline gives CDR1 MRHNA, CDR2 SNTAGT.

This clonotype was seen a handful of times. V gene TRBV5-1 combines with J gene TRBJ2-1; 7 bases agree with TRBD2. The CDR3 is 14 amino acids. The germline V gene has CDR1 SGHRS and CDR2 YFSETQ. V dropped 6 bases and J dropped 9; count of bases not matched to a gene: 12. The CDR3 loop is CASKGGWEGSEQFF. Here the CDR3 DNA reads TGCGCCAGCAAAGGCGGGTGGGAGGGAAGTGAGCAGTTCTTC.

The genes are TRBV12-3 or TRBV12-4 and TRBJ2-5; D tentatively fits TRBD1 or TRBD2 (5 bases each). Trimming stripped 3 bases from V and 11 bases from J, with 22 bases between. The CDR3 extends over 15 amino acids. The DNA of the CDR3 is TGTGCCAGCAGTTTTGCAGGGACCTCAAACAATGAGCAGTACTTC. It is translated as CASSFAGTSNNEQYF.

In the case of this clonotype: A much larger clone differs from this one at a single base, so this may be a read error. The rearrangement joins TRBV7-2 to TRBJ2-1; D is perhaps TRBD2 (5 bases). Germline CDR1 SGHTA, CDR2 FQGNSA. V was clipped by 3 bases and J by 13 bases, with 19 bases between them. This CDR3 is built from 14 residues. CDR3 bases: TGTGCCAGCAGCTTTACTAGTGTTGGGGAGACCCAGTTCTTC. Translation gives CASSFTSVGETQFF.

The table lists this clonotype with a few counts. V usage is TRBV7-2 and J usage is TRBJ2-1, with 9 positions matching TRBD1. This CDR3 is 15 amino acids long. Germline CDR1 and CDR2: SGHTA and FQGNSA. The ends lost 5 bases at V and 7 bases at J; junction bases unmatched: 9. CDR3 sequence reads: CASSAHRGRDNEQFF. The CDR3 DNA follows: TGTGCCAGCAGCGCACACAGGGGGCGGGATAATGAGCAGTTCTTC.

The genes are TRBV4-2 and TRBJ2-5; D unresolved. V was trimmed by 0 bases and J by 2 bases, leaving 13 bases between them. This CDR3 has 16 residues. Looked up from germline, CDR1 is LGHNA and CDR2 is YNFKEQ. This CDR3 reads CASSQDATPRQETQYF. CDR3 coding DNA: TGTGCCAGCAGCCAAGACGCTACCCCCAGGCAAGAGACCCAGTACTTC.

This clonotype appeared a few times. This sequence joins TRBV12-3 or TRBV12-4 and TRBJ2-1; 14 positions agree with TRBD2. Trimming took 6 bases from V and 7 from J; bases not matched to a gene: 5. This CDR3 spans 15 amino acids. The CDR3 sequence is CASRAGLAGGNEQFF. CDR3 bases: TGTGCCAGCAGGGCTGGACTAGCGGGAGGAAATGAGCAGTTCTTC.

This clonotype was counted between two and nine times. The V call is TRBV11-2, the J call TRBJ1-5; D is perhaps TRBD1 (6 bases). Germline V gives CDR1 SGHAT, CDR2 FQNNGV. The CDR3 totals 16 residues. V was clipped by 1 base and J by 0 bases, with 10 bases between them. The CDR3 here is CASSLGGGLSNQPQHF. CDR3 DNA sequence: TGTGCCAGCAGCTTAGGAGGGGGACTTAGCAATCAGCCCCAGCATTTT.

The chain carries TRBV7-2 and TRBJ2-1; the match to TRBD2 covers 14 bases. Germline CDR1 SGHTA, CDR2 FQGNSA. This CDR3 has 17 residues. Trimming removed 2 bases from V and 13 bases from J; junction bases left unmatched: 13. In nucleotides, the CDR3 is TGTGCCAGCAGCTTATCCGGGACTAGCGGGAGTATGAAGACCCAGTTCTTC. This sequence encodes CASSLSGTSGSMKTQFF. Using reference TRBV7-2 and TRBJ2-1 for the parts outside the CDR3, the full variable domain is GAGVSQSPSNKVTEKGKDVELRCDPISGHTALYWYRQSLGQGLEFLIYFQGNSAPDKSGLPSDRFSAERTGGSVSTLTIQRTQQEDSAVYLCASSLSGTSGSMKTQFFGPGTRLTVL.

This clonotype was detected ten times or more. The rearrangement joins TRBV7-2 to TRBJ2-1; D unclear. The J call is in doubt because the DNA end fits TRBJ2-7 better. The CDR3 consists of 13 residues. The V gene's germline CDR1 is SGHTA and CDR2 FQGNSA. This chain's CDR3 is CASSHYNYNEQYF. The CDR3 DNA follows: TGTGCCAGCAGCCATTATAACTACAATGAGCAGTACTTC.

The rearrangement links TRBV23-1 to TRBJ2-1; D call uncertain. TRBV23-1 is treated as an ORF (open reading frame) with a function not yet certain. CDR3 length: 18 amino acids. Trimming shortened V by 0 bases and J by 0 bases, and 15 bases separated the two germline ends. The CDR3 nucleotides read TGCGCCAGCAGTCAATCGTTCCCCACAGCCAGCTCCTACAATGAGCAGTTCTTC. It specifies CASSQSFPTASSYNEQFF.

The chain uses TRBV12-3 or TRBV12-4 and TRBJ2-3, with 15 positions matching TRBD2. This CDR3 spans 15 amino acids. The junction had 2 bases not matched to a gene; V was cut back by 5 bases and J by 5 bases. CDR3 residues: CASSGTSGRKDTQYF. For the CDR3, the DNA is TGTGCCAGCAGTGGGACTAGCGGGAGGAAAGATACGCAGTATTTT.